Listed below are T cell receptor beta chains from one sample, sequenced in a study of monozygotic twins with inflammatory bowel disease. With the 5' RACE reads reprocessed, TCRdb shows one record per CDR3 protein and no DNA. Here the sample table reports roughly 200,000 distinct CDR3 sequences. Sequencing used blood. These receptors came from a human donor with ulcerative colitis or Crohn's disease, or a healthy co-twin of an affected twin (not recorded which). Both conserved end residues are part of each CDR3. Fields, in order: V gene, CDR3 length, J gene, CDR3 protein.

v_gene: TRBV27
len: 15
j_gene: TRBJ1-6
CDR3aa: CASSNGQSYNSPLHF

v_gene: TRBV20-1
len: 15
j_gene: TRBJ1-4
CDR3aa: CSARDRGRGGEKLFF

v_gene: TRBV7-2
len: 14
j_gene: TRBJ2-7
CDR3aa: CASSFGGSAGQPDF

v_gene: TRBV12-3/TRBV12-4
len: 13
j_gene: TRBJ2-1
CDR3aa: CASSRTLYNEQFF

v_gene: TRBV20-1
len: 12
j_gene: TRBJ2-7
CDR3aa: CSADRQGSEQYF

v_gene: TRBV19
len: 14
j_gene: TRBJ2-1
CDR3aa: CASSIKTGYNEQFF

v_gene: TRBV12-3/TRBV12-4
len: 15
j_gene: TRBJ1-6
CDR3aa: CASSSSVEGISPLHF

v_gene: TRBV7-6
len: 14
j_gene: TRBJ2-3
CDR3aa: CASSLGLAGDTQYF

v_gene: TRBV7-3
len: 15
j_gene: TRBJ1-2
CDR3aa: CASSPNGGGNYGYTF

v_gene: TRBV12-3/TRBV12-4
len: 14
j_gene: TRBJ1-6
CDR3aa: CASSFVGGHSPLHF

v_gene: TRBV20-1
len: 14
j_gene: TRBJ1-1
CDR3aa: CSARSQRMNTEAFF

v_gene: TRBV15
len: 16
j_gene: TRBJ2-7
CDR3aa: CATSREYLGQTYEQYF

v_gene: TRBV5-6
len: 15
j_gene: TRBJ2-7
CDR3aa: CASSLFGGTSYEQYF

v_gene: TRBV5-1
len: 13
j_gene: TRBJ1-1
CDR3aa: CACGEGWGTEAFF

v_gene: TRBV3-1
len: 14
j_gene: TRBJ1-2
CDR3aa: CASSHRGGEGGYTF

v_gene: TRBV5-1
len: 14
j_gene: TRBJ2-7
CDR3aa: CASSLGQAGLEQYF

v_gene: TRBV20-1
len: 14
j_gene: TRBJ2-7
CDR3aa: CSARTIGVGDEQYF

v_gene: TRBV5-1
len: 18
j_gene: TRBJ2-3
CDR3aa: CASSSGLAGATSTDTQYF

v_gene: TRBV15
len: 13
j_gene: TRBJ2-5
CDR3aa: CATSGRRGETQYF

v_gene: TRBV7-2
len: 15
j_gene: TRBJ1-2
CDR3aa: CASSLDGGDSYGYTF

v_gene: TRBV7-8
len: 19
j_gene: TRBJ2-5
CDR3aa: CASSLATAVTGIISETQYF

v_gene: TRBV7-2
len: 16
j_gene: TRBJ1-5
CDR3aa: CASSFVDRAGNQPQHF

v_gene: TRBV7-9
len: 17
j_gene: TRBJ1-3
CDR3aa: CASSLVGFAETGNTIYF

v_gene: TRBV12-3/TRBV12-4
len: 14
j_gene: TRBJ1-5
CDR3aa: CASSPQGSGQPQHF

v_gene: TRBV7-9
len: 11
j_gene: TRBJ2-7
CDR3aa: CASSLTGPQYF

v_gene: TRBV6-1
len: 15
j_gene: TRBJ2-2
CDR3aa: CASTRMGPLTGELFF

v_gene: TRBV5-1
len: 12
j_gene: TRBJ1-2
CDR3aa: CASGTYPYGYTF

v_gene: TRBV7-6
len: 12
j_gene: TRBJ1-5
CDR3aa: CASSYYAQPQHF

v_gene: TRBV5-1
len: 14
j_gene: TRBJ2-5
CDR3aa: CASSLAFIQETQYF

v_gene: TRBV5-1
len: 14
j_gene: TRBJ2-5
CDR3aa: CASSKTTSEETQYF

v_gene: TRBV28
len: 14
j_gene: TRBJ2-7
CDR3aa: CASGTTSGGYEQYF

v_gene: TRBV12-3/TRBV12-4
len: 15
j_gene: TRBJ2-1
CDR3aa: CASRRDSRGTWEQFF

v_gene: TRBV18
len: 14
j_gene: TRBJ1-2
CDR3aa: CASSPLDPRDGYTF

v_gene: TRBV12-3/TRBV12-4
len: 15
j_gene: TRBJ2-3
CDR3aa: CASSLRAGSTDTQYF

v_gene: TRBV20-1
len: 14
j_gene: TRBJ1-5
CDR3aa: CSALRENSHQPQHF

v_gene: TRBV9
len: 14
j_gene: TRBJ2-2
CDR3aa: CASSVDGAVGELFF

v_gene: TRBV5-1
len: 11
j_gene: TRBJ2-5
CDR3aa: CASVFGETQYF

v_gene: TRBV5-1
len: 14
j_gene: TRBJ1-5
CDR3aa: CASRPDESNQPQHF

v_gene: TRBV3-1
len: 17
j_gene: TRBJ1-3
CDR3aa: CASSQDWGLTPGNTIYF

v_gene: TRBV3-1
len: 14
j_gene: TRBJ2-7
CDR3aa: CASSHRTGNYEQYF

v_gene: TRBV12-3/TRBV12-4
len: 16
j_gene: TRBJ2-7
CDR3aa: CASSLRASGELYEQYF

v_gene: TRBV6-2/TRBV6-3
len: 13
j_gene: TRBJ1-2
CDR3aa: CASSYHETAGYTF

v_gene: TRBV4-2
len: 13
j_gene: TRBJ2-7
CDR3aa: CASSQDTAAEQYF

v_gene: TRBV7-6
len: 15
j_gene: TRBJ1-4
CDR3aa: CASSLSSAANEKLFF

v_gene: TRBV14
len: 16
j_gene: TRBJ2-1
CDR3aa: CASSRLAGGLYNEQFF

v_gene: TRBV10-2
len: 14
j_gene: TRBJ1-5
CDR3aa: CASSERGTIEPQHF